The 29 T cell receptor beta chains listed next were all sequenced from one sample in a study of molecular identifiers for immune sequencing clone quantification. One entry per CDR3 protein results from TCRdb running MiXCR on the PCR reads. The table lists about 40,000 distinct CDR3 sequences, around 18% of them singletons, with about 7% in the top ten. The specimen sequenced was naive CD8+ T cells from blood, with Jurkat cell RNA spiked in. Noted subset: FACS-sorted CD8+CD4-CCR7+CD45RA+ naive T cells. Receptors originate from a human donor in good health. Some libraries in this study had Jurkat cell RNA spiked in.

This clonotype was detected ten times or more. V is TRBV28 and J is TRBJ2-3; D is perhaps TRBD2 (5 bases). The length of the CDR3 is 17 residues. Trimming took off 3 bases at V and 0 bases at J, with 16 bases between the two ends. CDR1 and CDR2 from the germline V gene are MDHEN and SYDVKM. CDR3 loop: CASSFAGGSVSTDTQYF. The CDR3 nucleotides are TGTGCCAGCAGTTTTGCAGGCGGGTCCGTGAGCACAGATACGCAGTATTTT.

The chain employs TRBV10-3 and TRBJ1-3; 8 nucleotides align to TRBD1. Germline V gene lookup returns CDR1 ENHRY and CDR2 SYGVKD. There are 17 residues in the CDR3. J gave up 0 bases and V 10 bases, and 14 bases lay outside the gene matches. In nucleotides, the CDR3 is TGTGCCACCCGGGACAGGTCCCCTCAGAGCTCTGGAAACACCATATATTTT. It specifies CATRDRSPQSSGNTIYF.

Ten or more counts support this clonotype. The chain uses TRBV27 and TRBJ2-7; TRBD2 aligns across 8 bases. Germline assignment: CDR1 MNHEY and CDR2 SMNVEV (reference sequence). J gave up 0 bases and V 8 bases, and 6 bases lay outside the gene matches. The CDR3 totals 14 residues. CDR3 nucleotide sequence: TGTGCCAGCGGGGTAGCGGGGAGCTCCTACGAGCAGTACTTC. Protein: CASGVAGSSYEQYF.

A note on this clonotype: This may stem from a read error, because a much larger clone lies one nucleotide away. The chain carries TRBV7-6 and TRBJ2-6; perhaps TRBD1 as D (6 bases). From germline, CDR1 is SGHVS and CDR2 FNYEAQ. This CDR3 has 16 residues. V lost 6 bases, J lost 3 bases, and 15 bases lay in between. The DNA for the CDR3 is TGTGCCAGCAGTTGGGCAGGGGTTAGTGGGGCCAACGTCCTGACTTTC. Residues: CASSWAGVSGANVLTF.

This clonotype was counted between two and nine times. The CDR3 loop is CASSATSGSSYEQYF. The CDR3 DNA sequence: TGTGCCAGCAGCGCGACTAGCGGGAGCTCCTACGAGCAGTACTTC. The V gene is TRBV9, the J gene TRBJ2-7; 12 nucleotides line up with TRBD2. With V trimmed by 3 bases and J by 0 bases, 1 base remained unmatched. Per the germline V gene, CDR1 is SGDLS and CDR2 is YYNGEE. The CDR3 has 15 amino acids.

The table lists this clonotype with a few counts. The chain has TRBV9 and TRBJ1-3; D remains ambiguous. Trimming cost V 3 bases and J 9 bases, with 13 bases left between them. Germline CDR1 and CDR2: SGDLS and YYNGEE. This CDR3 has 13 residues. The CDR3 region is CASSAILGGTIYF. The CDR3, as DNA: TGTGCCAGCAGCGCTATTTTAGGAGGCACCATATATTTT.

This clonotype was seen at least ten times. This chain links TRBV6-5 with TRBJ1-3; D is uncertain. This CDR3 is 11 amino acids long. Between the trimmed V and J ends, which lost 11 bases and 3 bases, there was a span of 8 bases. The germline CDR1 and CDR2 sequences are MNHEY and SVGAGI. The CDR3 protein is CAVGSGNTIYF. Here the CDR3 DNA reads TGTGCCGTGGGAAGTGGAAACACCATATATTTT.

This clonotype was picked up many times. CDR3 nucleotides: TGTGCCAGCAGCCCAGACAGGGGCGTTGGCTATGGCTACACCTTC. This translates into CASSPDRGVGYGYTF. This chain links TRBV7-2 with TRBJ1-2; 8 nucleotides line up with TRBD1. Germline CDR1 and CDR2: SGHTA and FQGNSA. Germline trimming cut 5 bases from V and 4 bases from J; bases unmatched to any gene: 9. The CDR3 is 15 amino acids.

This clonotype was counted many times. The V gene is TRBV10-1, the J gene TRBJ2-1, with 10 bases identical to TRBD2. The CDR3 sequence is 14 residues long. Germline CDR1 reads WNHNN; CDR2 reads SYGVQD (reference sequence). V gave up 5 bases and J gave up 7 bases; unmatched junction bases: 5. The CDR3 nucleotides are TGCGCCAGCAGTATAGCGGGAGGTGGGAATGAGCAGTTCTTC. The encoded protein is CASSIAGGGNEQFF.

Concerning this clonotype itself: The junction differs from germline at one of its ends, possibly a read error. The CDR3 loop reads CASSIASVTGELCF. DNA for the CDR3: TGTGCCAGTAGTATAGCGTCGGTCACCGGGGAGCTGTGTTTT. J is TRBJ2-2 and V is TRBV19; tentatively, D is TRBD2 (5 bases). This CDR3 contains 14 residues. Germline CDR1 LNHDA, CDR2 SQIVND (reference sequence).

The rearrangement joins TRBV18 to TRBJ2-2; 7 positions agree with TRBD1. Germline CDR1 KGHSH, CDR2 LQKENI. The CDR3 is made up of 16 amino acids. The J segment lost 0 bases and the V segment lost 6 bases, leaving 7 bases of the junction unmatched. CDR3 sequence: CASSRKDRPNTGELFF. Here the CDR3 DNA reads TGTGCCAGCTCTCGGAAGGACAGGCCGAACACCGGGGAGCTGTTTTTT. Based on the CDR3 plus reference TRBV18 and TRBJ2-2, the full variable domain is NAGVMQNPRHLVRRRGQEARLRCSPMKGHSHVYWYRQLPEEGLKFMVYLQKENIIDESGMPKERFSAEFPKEGPSILRIQQVVRGDSAAYFCASSRKDRPNTGELFFGEGSRLTVL.

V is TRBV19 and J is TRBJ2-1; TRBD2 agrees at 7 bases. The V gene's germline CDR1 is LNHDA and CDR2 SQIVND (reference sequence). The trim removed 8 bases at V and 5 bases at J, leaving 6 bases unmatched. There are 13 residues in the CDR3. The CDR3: CASSTSRNNEQFF. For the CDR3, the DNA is TGTGCCAGTTCGACTAGCCGAAACAATGAGCAGTTCTTC. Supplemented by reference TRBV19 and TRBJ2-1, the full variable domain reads DGGITQSPKYLFRKEGQNVTLSCEQNLNHDAMYWYRQDPGQGLRLIYYSQIVNDFQKGDIAEGYSVSREKKESFPLTVTSAQKNPTAFYLCASSTSRNNEQFFGPGTRLTVL.

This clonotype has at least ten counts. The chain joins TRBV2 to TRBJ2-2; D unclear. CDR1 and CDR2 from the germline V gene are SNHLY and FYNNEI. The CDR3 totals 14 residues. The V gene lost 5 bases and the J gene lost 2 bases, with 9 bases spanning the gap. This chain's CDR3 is CASSPGLNTGELFF. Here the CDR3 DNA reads TGTGCCAGCAGTCCTGGGCTCAACACCGGGGAGCTGTTTTTT.

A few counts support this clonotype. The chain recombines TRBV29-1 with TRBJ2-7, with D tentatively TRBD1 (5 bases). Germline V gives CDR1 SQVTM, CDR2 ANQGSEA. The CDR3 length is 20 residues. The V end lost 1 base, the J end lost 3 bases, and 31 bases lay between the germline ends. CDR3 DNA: TGCAGCGTTGAAGTTGGGCTACAACAAATGACAGACATCGGCCTCTACGAGCAGTACTTC. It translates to CSVEVGLQQMTDIGLYEQYF.

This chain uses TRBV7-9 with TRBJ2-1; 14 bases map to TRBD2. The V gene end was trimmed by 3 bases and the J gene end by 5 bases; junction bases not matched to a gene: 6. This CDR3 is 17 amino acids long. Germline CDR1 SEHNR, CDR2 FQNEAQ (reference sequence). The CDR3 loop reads CASSLESGLAGDNEQFF. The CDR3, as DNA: TGTGCCAGCAGCTTGGAGTCGGGACTAGCGGGGGACAATGAGCAGTTCTTC.

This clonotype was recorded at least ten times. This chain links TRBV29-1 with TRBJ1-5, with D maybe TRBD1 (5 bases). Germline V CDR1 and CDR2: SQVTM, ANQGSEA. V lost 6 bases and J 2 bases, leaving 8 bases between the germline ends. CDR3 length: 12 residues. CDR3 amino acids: CSVRVGNQPQHF. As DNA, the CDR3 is TGCAGCGTCAGGGTCGGCAATCAGCCCCAGCATTTT.

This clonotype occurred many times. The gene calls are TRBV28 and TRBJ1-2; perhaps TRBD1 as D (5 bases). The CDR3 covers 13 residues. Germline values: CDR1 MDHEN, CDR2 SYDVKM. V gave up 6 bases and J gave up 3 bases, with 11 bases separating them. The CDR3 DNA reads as TGTGCCAGCAGCCCCCAGGGTGACTATGGCTACACCTTC. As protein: CASSPQGDYGYTF.

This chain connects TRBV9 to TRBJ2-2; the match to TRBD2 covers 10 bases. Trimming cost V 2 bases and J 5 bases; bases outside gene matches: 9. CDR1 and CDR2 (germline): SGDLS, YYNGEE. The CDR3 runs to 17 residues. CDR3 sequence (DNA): TGTGCCAGCAGCGTGACCGCTAGCGGGAGAACTACCGGGGAGCTGTTTTTT. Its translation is CASSVTASGRTTGELFF.

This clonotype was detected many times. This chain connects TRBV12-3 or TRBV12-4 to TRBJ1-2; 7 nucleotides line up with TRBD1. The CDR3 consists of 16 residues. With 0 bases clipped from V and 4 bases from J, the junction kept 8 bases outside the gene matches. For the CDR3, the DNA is TGTGCCAGCAGTTTAGCCGGACAGGTTGCAGGCTATGGCTACACCTTC. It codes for CASSLAGQVAGYGYTF.

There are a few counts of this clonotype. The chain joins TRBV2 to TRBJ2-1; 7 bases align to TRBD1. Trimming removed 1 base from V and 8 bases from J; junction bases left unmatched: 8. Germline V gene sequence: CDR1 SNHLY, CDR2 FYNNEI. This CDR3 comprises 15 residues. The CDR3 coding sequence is TGTGCCAGCAGTGAAGACGGACAGGCCGGGGATGAGCAGTTCTTC. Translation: CASSEDGQAGDEQFF.

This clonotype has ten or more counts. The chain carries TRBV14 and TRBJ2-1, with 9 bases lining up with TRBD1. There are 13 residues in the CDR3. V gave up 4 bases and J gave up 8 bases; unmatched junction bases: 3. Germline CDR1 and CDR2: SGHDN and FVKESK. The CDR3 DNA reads TGTGCCAGCAGCCGCTGGACAGGGGATGAGCAGTTCTTC. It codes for CASSRWTGDEQFF.

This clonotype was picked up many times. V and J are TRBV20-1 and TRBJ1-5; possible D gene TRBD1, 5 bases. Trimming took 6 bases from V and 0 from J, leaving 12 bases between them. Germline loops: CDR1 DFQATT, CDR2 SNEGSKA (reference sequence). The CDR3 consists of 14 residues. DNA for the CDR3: TGCAGTGCCACGGAGGGGTTTAGCAATCAGCCCCAGCATTTT. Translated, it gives CSATEGFSNQPQHF.

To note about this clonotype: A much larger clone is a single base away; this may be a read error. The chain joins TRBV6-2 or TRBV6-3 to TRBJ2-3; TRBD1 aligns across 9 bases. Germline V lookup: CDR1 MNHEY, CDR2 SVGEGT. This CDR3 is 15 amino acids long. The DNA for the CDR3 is TGTGCCAGCGGTTATTGGGACAGGGTGGCAGATACGCAGTATTTT. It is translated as CASGYWDRVADTQYF.

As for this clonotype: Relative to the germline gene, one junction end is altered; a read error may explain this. The DNA for the CDR3 is TGTGCCAACAGTTTTACAGGGGAAGGCGAGCAGTACTTC. This encodes CANSFTGEGEQYF. The chain has TRBV27 and TRBJ2-7; 7 bases agree with TRBD1. Germline lookup yields CDR1 MNHEY and CDR2 SMNVEV (reference sequence). The CDR3 is made up of 13 amino acids.

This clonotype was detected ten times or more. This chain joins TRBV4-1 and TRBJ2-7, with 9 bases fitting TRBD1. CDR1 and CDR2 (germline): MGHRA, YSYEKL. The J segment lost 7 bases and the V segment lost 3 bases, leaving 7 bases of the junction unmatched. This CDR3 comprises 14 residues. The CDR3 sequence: CASSHTQGAREQYF. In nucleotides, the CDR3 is TGCGCCAGCAGCCATACACAGGGGGCGCGGGAGCAGTACTTC.

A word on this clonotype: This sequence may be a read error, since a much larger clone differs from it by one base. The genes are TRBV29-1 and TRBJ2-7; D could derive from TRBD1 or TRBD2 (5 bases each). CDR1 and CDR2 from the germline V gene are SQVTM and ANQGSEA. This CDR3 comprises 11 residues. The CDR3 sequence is CSVGGAWERYF. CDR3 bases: TGCAGCGTTGGTGGGGCCTGGGAGCGGTACTTC.

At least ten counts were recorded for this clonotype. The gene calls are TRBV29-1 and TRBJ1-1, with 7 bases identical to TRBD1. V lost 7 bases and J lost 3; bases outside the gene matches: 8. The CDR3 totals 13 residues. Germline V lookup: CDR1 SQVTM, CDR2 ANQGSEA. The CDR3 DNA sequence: TGCAGCGATGCCGACACAGGGGACACTGAAGCTTTCTTT. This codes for CSDADTGDTEAFF.

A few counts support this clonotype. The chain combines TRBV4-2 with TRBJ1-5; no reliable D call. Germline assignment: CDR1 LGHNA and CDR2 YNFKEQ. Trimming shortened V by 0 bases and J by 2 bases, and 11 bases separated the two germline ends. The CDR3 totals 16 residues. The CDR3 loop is CASSQDFYEGNQPQHF. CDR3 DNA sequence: TGTGCCAGCAGCCAAGATTTCTACGAGGGCAATCAGCCCCAGCATTTT.

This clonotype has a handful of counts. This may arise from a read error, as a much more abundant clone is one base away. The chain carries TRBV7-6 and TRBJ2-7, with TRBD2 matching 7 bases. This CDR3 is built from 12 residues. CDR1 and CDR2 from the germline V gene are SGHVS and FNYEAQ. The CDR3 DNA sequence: TGTGCCAGCAGTCATAGGGAGGGATATCAGCACTTC. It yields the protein CASSHREGYQHF.